A selection of T cell receptor beta chains follows, all from one sample in a study of cytomegalovirus exposure and HLA in healthy donors. The method was immunoSEQ multiplex PCR; TCRdb's version includes in-frame clones alone and lacks a portion of them. The sample gives over 85,000 clones, 80% to 95% of which show up once; about 1.1% is in the top ten. The sample comprised PBMCs. These receptors were taken from a woman between 25 and 40 years old in good health and CMV-seropositive. Each CDR3 is given with its conserved first and last residue. Each record gives: J gene, D gene, clone size, V gene, CDR3 protein, CDR3 DNA. The D gene is left open where the match is weak. Rows may omit the clone size; those that give it use once, few, many or a size class.

TRBJ1-3,NA,NA,TRBV4-3,CASSQGRASGNTIYF,TGCGCCAGCAGCCAAGGCAGGGCCTCTGGAAACACCATATATTTT
TRBJ2-1,NA,NA,TRBV19,CASSRSASVYNEQFF,TGTGCCAGTAGTCGTTCTGCTAGCGTATACAATGAGCAGTTCTTC
TRBJ2-5,TRBD2,NA,TRBV6-1,CASSQGLAGIRETQYF,TGTGCCAGCAGTCAAGGACTAGCGGGGATAAGGGAGACCCAGTACTTC
TRBJ2-7,NA,NA,TRBV27,CASSGGLALSQYF,TGTGCCAGCAGCGGCGGGCTGGCGTTGTCGCAGTACTTC
TRBJ1-2,NA,NA,TRBV5-8,CASSSTGSSYGYTF,TGTGCCAGCAGCTCTACCGGGTCCTCCTATGGCTACACCTTC
TRBJ1-1,NA,NA,TRBV7-2,CASSPLPDSEAFF,TGTGCCAGCAGCCCTCTCCCCGACAGCGAAGCTTTCTTT
TRBJ2-1,NA,NA,TRBV5-5,CASSLGQGLWNEQFF,TGTGCCAGCAGCTTGGGGCAGGGGTTATGGAATGAGCAGTTCTTC
TRBJ2-5,NA,NA,TRBV11-2,CASSLGLKETQYF,TGTGCCAGCAGCTTGGGGCTAAAAGAGACCCAGTACTTC
TRBJ2-7,NA,NA,TRBV7-9,CASSLGGVEQYF,TGTGCCAGCAGCTTAGGCGGGGTCGAGCAGTACTTC
TRBJ2-2,TRBD2,once,TRBV2,CASSLGLASTGELFF,TGTGCCAGCAGTCTGGGACTAGCTAGTACCGGGGAGCTGTTTTTT
TRBJ1-2,NA,NA,TRBV6-7,CASNIDYGYTF,TGTGCCAGCAATATTGACTATGGCTACACCTTC
TRBJ1-2,TRBD1,NA,TRBV28,CAIKTQGQGIVTF,TGTGCCATCAAGACCCAGGGACAGGGTATCGTCACCTTC
TRBJ2-1,NA,NA,TRBV19,CASSREVRRGYNEQFF,TGTGCCAGTAGTAGGGAAGTACGGCGGGGCTACAATGAGCAGTTCTTC
TRBJ2-7,TRBD2,NA,TRBV7-2,CASSPPGGRTGEQYF,TGTGCCAGCAGCCCCCCGGGAGGCAGGACTGGTGAGCAGTACTTC
TRBJ2-1,TRBD2,NA,TRBV30,CAWSVRLADEQFF,TGTGCCTGGAGTGTACGGCTAGCGGATGAGCAGTTCTTC
TRBJ2-2,TRBD2,once,TRBV6-5,CASIAGGEAGELFF,TGTGCCAGCATTGCGGGAGGAGAGGCCGGGGAGCTGTTTTTT
TRBJ1-1,TRBD1,NA,TRBV5-4,CASSQGTGVLLAFF,TGTGCCAGCAGCCAAGGGACAGGGGTTTTATTAGCTTTCTTT
TRBJ2-1,TRBD1,NA,TRBV7-2,CASSAQPGQGFNEQFF,TGTGCCAGCAGCGCACAGCCGGGACAGGGGTTCAATGAGCAGTTCTTC
TRBJ1-2,TRBD1,once,TRBV28,CASSKTWDSFYYGYTF,TGTGCCAGCAGTAAGACCTGGGACAGCTTTTACTATGGCTACACCTTC
TRBJ2-7,TRBD1,NA,TRBV5-1,CASRLPGQFYEQYF,TGCGCCAGCAGGTTGCCGGGACAGTTCTACGAGCAGTACTTC